The 21 T cell receptor beta chains below all came from one sample that was sequenced in a study of T cell responses to AZD1222 COVID-19 vaccine. Clones were sequenced by immunoSEQ multiplex PCR, and TCRdb holds only the in-frame ones, with some missing. The repertoire holds some 120,000 clones, with roughly nine tenths as singletons. The starting material was peripheral blood, obtained 28 days after the second AZD1222 dose. Source of these receptors: an adult who received the AZD1222 COVID-19 vaccine.

The rearrangement uses TRBV19 and TRBJ2-3, with 7 bases aligning to TRBD1. CDR3 length: 16 amino acids. Per the germline V gene, CDR1 is LNHDA and CDR2 is SQIVND (reference sequence). The trim removed 0 bases at V and 0 bases at J, leaving 3 bases unmatched. CDR3 residues: CASSIDYRGSTDTQYF. CDR3 nucleotide sequence: TGTGCCAGTAGTATAGACTACAGGGGTAGCACAGATACGCAGTATTTT.

This chain connects TRBV28 to TRBJ2-3; 8 nucleotides match TRBD2. Germline lookup yields CDR1 MDHEN and CDR2 SYDVKM. This CDR3 is 17 amino acids long. Losses at the gene ends were 11 bases for V and 2 bases for J; bases not matched to a gene: 18. The CDR3 sequence: CAHAVALTAGVTDTQYF. The CDR3 region has the DNA TGTGCCCACGCGGTCGCTTTAACAGCGGGAGTCACAGATACGCAGTATTTT.

This CDR3 is CASTISLKGEAFF. The CDR3 DNA is TGTGCCAGCACAATAAGCTTGAAGGGTGAAGCTTTCTTT. The V gene is TRBV12-3 or TRBV12-4, the J gene TRBJ1-1; the D is unclear. The CDR3 has 13 residues. The V gene lost 7 bases and the J gene lost 7 bases, with 16 bases spanning the gap.

This chain connects TRBV5-1 to TRBJ1-3, with 7 bases that match TRBD1. Germline assignment: CDR1 SGHRS and CDR2 YFSETQ. V gave up 4 bases and J gave up 0 bases; unmatched junction bases: 13. The CDR3 is 18 residues long. The CDR3 nucleotides read TGCGCCAGCAGCACGACTGGGACAGTAGATTACTCTGGAAACACCATATATTTT. Amino acid sequence: CASSTTGTVDYSGNTIYF.

The chain employs TRBV7-2 and TRBJ1-5; no definite D call. CDR1 and CDR2 from the germline V gene are SGHTA and FQGNSA. The CDR3 is 13 amino acids. Between the trimmed V and J ends, which lost 5 bases and 5 bases, there was a span of 10 bases. The CDR3 nucleotides read TGTGCCAGCAGCCTTCGGCAGGATCAGCCCCAGCATTTT. This sequence encodes CASSLRQDQPQHF.

This chain uses TRBV6-5 with TRBJ1-5; D gene unclear. This CDR3 has 13 amino acids. V shed 7 bases and J shed 5 bases, with 12 bases lying between them. Germline V gives CDR1 MNHEY, CDR2 SVGAGI. The CDR3, as DNA: TGTGCCAGCACTCAATTAATGGATCAGCCCCAGCATTTT. Translated, it gives CASTQLMDQPQHF.

The genes are TRBV30 and TRBJ1-4, with 9 bases identical to TRBD1. V was clipped by 0 bases and J by 8 bases; unmatched bases: 4. Germline V lookup: CDR1 GTSNPN, CDR2 SVGIG (reference sequence). This CDR3 spans 14 amino acids. Written as DNA, the CDR3 is TGTGCCTGGAGTGTGGGGACAGGGCCGGAAAAACTGTTTTTT. Protein sequence: CAWSVGTGPEKLFF.

The CDR3 coding sequence is TGTGCCAGCAGTGAAGCGACAGACTCCTACGAGCAGTACTTC. This codes for CASSEATDSYEQYF. This rearrangement joins TRBV2 to TRBJ2-7; a weak D match, TRBD1 (5 bases). Germline assignment: CDR1 SNHLY and CDR2 FYNNEI. The CDR3 totals 14 residues. Trimming removed 0 bases at V and 0 bases at J, with 6 bases between.

This clone showed up just once. V is TRBV27 and J is TRBJ2-7; 10 bases are shared with TRBD1. Germline V CDR1 and CDR2: MNHEY, SMNVEV (reference sequence). Trimming at V came to 3 bases and at J to 3 bases, leaving 8 bases not matched to a gene. The CDR3 totals 16 residues. The CDR3 loop reads CASSLLDRDRGYEQYF. The CDR3 DNA sequence: TGTGCCAGCAGTTTGCTGGACCGGGACAGGGGCTACGAGCAGTACTTC.

The sample holds one count of this clone. The CDR3 DNA follows: TGTGCCAGCAGCCGTGTCATAGCCCTAACGTCCGAGCAGTACTTC. It is translated as CASSRVIALTSEQYF. This chain connects TRBV28 to TRBJ2-7; D remains unclear. V lost 6 bases to trimming and J lost 6 bases, with 21 bases between them. Germline V CDR1 and CDR2: MDHEN, SYDVKM. The CDR3 is made up of 15 amino acids. Filled out from reference TRBV28 and TRBJ2-7, the complete variable domain reads DVKVTQSSRYLVKRTGEKVFLECVQDMDHENMFWYRQDPGLGLRLIYFSYDVKMKEKGDIPEGYSVSREKKERFSLILESASTNQTSMYLCASSRVIALTSEQYFGPGTRLTVT.

This chain links TRBV7-9 with TRBJ1-3; 9 bases align to TRBD1. J gave up 0 bases and V 3 bases, and 6 bases lay outside the gene matches. The CDR3 sequence is 17 residues long. Per the germline V gene, CDR1 is SEHNR and CDR2 is FQNEAQ (reference sequence). This CDR3 reads CASSFLSTGGSGNTIYF. In nucleotides, the CDR3 is TGTGCCAGCAGCTTCTTATCGACAGGGGGCTCTGGAAACACCATATATTTT.

This clone occurred once. V usage is TRBV6-5 and J usage is TRBJ1-1, with 8 bases fitting TRBD1. The length of the CDR3 is 15 residues. V lost 9 bases and J lost 1; bases outside the gene matches: 10. Per the germline V gene, CDR1 is MNHEY and CDR2 is SVGAGI. The CDR3 bases are TGTGCCAGTGAGATAAGCAGGGGGCGGAACACTGAAGCTTTCTTT. This codes for CASEISRGRNTEAFF.

This chain joins TRBV28 and TRBJ2-7; D gene ambiguous. Trimming removed 3 bases at V and 2 bases at J, with 5 bases between. CDR3 length equals 12 residues. CDR1 and CDR2 from the germline V gene are MDHEN and SYDVKM. CDR3 protein: CASSFRPYEQYF. Written as DNA, the CDR3 is TGTGCCAGCAGTTTTAGGCCCTACGAGCAGTACTTC.

The chain combines TRBV9 with TRBJ2-7, with 8 bases that match TRBD1. The V segment lost 4 bases and the J segment 2 bases; nucleotides outside the gene matches: 8. The CDR3 is made up of 15 amino acids. Looked up from germline, CDR1 is SGDLS and CDR2 is YYNGEE. The CDR3 DNA sequence: TGTGCCAGCAGCCCGGGGACAGGTTTGGCCTACGAGCAGTACTTC. This translates into CASSPGTGLAYEQYF.

As for this clone: In the same sample, other DNA sequences code for this CDR3. The CDR3 loop reads CASSSNYGYTF. The CDR3 DNA follows: TGTGCCAGCAGTTCAAACTATGGCTACACCTTC. V is TRBV28 and J is TRBJ1-2; D is ambiguous. This CDR3 has 11 residues. Trimming pared 4 bases from V and 2 bases from J, leaving 2 bases between. Germline CDR1 is MDHEN and CDR2 is SYDVKM.

CDR3 DNA: TGTGCCAGCAGTGGCCCAACCGACAGGGGCGAAAATTCACCCCTCCACTTT. Amino acid sequence: CASSGPTDRGENSPLHF. This chain uses TRBV6-1 with TRBJ1-6, with 8 positions matching TRBD1. Trimming cost V 4 bases and J 7 bases; bases outside gene matches: 12. The CDR3 spans 17 residues. The germline V gene encodes CDR1 MNHNS and CDR2 SASEGT.

This clone was seen a single time. The rearrangement uses TRBV27 and TRBJ2-7, with 9 bases that match TRBD2. Trimming cost V 5 bases and J 5 bases; bases outside gene matches: 1. The CDR3 is 12 amino acids. Germline-derived CDR1 and CDR2 are MNHEY and SMNVEV (reference sequence). For the CDR3, the DNA is TGTGCCAGCAGTGTAGCGGGAGACGAGCAGTACTTC. As protein: CASSVAGDEQYF.

The V and J genes are TRBV20-1 and TRBJ1-2, with TRBD1 matching 7 bases. V was pared by 3 bases and J by 1 base, with 11 bases of the junction left unmatched. Per germline, CDR1 DFQATT and CDR2 SNEGSKA (reference sequence). The CDR3 totals 16 residues. DNA for the CDR3: TGCAGTGCTAGTGCATCCGGGACAGACCTTAACTATGGCTACACCTTC. Translating gives CSASASGTDLNYGYTF.

This sequence joins TRBV6-1 and TRBJ2-7; the D is unclear. This CDR3 contains 14 residues. Per germline, CDR1 MNHNS and CDR2 SASEGT. V gave up 3 bases and J gave up 3 bases, with 12 bases separating them. CDR3 protein: CASSDMGSYYEQYF. The CDR3 bases are TGTGCCAGCAGTGACATGGGCAGTTACTACGAGCAGTACTTC.

The chain carries TRBV3-1 (or the pseudogene TRBV3-2) and TRBJ2-2; the D gene is possibly TRBD1 (6 bases). CDR3 length equals 15 residues. Germline CDR1 reads LGHDT; CDR2 reads YNNKEL (reference sequence). Trimming removed 2 bases at V and 4 bases at J, with 11 bases between. Here the CDR3 reads CASSQTGQITGELFF. As DNA, the CDR3 is TGTGCCAGCAGCCAAACAGGACAGATCACCGGGGAGCTGTTTTTT.

V gene TRBV5-1 combines with J gene TRBJ1-1; 9 nucleotides match TRBD1. This CDR3 region has 16 residues. J was trimmed by 1 base and V by 10 bases; bases with no gene match: 14. Germline CDR1 reads SGHRS; CDR2 reads YFSETQ. CDR3 sequence (DNA): TGCGCCGTAAAGCGCCAGCCGGACAGGGGGAACACTGAAGCTTTCTTT. This encodes CAVKRQPDRGNTEAFF.